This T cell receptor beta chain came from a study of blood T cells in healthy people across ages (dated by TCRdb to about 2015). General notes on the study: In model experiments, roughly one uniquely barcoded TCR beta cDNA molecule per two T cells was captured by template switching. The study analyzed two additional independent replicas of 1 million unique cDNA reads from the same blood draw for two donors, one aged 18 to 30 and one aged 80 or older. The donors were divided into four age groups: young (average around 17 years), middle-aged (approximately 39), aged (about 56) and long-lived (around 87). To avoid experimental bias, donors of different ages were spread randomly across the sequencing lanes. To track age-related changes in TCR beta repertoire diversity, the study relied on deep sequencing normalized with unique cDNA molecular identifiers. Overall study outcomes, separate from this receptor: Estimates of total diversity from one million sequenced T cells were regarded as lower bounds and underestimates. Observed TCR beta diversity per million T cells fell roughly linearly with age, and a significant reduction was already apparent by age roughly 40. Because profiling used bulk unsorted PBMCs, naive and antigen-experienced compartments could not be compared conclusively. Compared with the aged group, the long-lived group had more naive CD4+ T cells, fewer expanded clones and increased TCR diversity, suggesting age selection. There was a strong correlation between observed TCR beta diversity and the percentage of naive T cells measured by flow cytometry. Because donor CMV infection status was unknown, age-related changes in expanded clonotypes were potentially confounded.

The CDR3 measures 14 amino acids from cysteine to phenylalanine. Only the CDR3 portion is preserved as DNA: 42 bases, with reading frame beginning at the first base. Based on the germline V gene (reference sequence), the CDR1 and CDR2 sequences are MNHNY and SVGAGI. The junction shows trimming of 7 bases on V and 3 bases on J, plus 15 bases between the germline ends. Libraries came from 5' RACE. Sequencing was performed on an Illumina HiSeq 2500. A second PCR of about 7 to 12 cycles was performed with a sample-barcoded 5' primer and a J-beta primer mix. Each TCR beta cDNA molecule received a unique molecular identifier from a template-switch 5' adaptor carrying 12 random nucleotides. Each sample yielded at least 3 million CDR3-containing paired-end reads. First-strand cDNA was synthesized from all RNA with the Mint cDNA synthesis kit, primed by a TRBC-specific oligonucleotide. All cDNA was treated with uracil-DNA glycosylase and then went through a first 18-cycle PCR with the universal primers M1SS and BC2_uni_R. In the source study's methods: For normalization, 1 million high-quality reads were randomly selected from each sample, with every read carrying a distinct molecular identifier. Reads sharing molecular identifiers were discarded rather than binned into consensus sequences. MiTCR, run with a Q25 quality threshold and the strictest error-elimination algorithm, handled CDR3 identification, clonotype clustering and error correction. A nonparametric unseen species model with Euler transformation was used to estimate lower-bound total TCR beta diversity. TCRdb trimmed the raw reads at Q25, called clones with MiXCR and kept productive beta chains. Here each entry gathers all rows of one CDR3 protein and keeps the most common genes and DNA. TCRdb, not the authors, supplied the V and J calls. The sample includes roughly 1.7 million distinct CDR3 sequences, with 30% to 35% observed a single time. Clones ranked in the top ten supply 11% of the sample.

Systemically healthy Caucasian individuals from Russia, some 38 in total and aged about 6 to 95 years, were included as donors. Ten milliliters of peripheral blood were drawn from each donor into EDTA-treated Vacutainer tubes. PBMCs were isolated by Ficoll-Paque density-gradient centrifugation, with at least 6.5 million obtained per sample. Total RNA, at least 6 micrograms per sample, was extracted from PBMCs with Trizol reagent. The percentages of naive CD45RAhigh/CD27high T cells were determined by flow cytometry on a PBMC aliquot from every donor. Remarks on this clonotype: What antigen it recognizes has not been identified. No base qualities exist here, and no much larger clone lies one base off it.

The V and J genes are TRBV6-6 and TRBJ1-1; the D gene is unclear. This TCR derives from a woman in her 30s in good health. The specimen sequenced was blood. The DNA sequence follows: TGTGCCAGCAAACAGTCCCGGCCGGACACTGAAGCTTTCTTT. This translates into CASKQSRPDTEAFF.